This T cell receptor beta chain was recorded in a study of long-term antiretroviral therapy in people with HIV. The run of the v3.0 immunoSEQ assay was at survey level. Sequencing used immunoSEQ multiplex PCR; TCRdb keeps in-frame clones, though not all of them. The table has roughly 42,000 clones, less than 90% seen once; the top ten hold 4%. The V gene end was trimmed by 3 bases and the J gene end by 2 bases; junction bases not matched to a gene: 7. Germline V gene data show CDR1 as SGHAT and CDR2 as FQDESV (reference sequence). The CDR3 length is 15 residues. Sequences were derived from unsorted PBMCs, sampled 1.2 years after starting antiretroviral therapy. The sequence was obtained from a woman between 50 and 59 years old with HIV. The chain links TRBV11-1 to TRBJ2-7, with 7 bases identical to TRBD2. The CDR3 reads CASSFGEGTTYEQYF. The CDR3 DNA is TGTGCCAGCAGCTTTGGGGAGGGGACGACCTACGAGCAGTACTTC.